This T cell receptor beta chain stems from a study of OX40 agonist ivuxolimab in advanced cancers. This CDR3 has 14 residues. Germline CDR1 and CDR2: SGHTA and FQGNSA. Trimming left V 3 bases short and J 5 bases short, with 11 bases between. Data came from immunoSEQ multiplex PCR; TCRdb stores just in-frame clones and leaves some out. This repertoire shows 62,000 or so clones, around nine tenths found once; its top ten account for approximately 2.1%. The genes are TRBV7-2 and TRBJ2-1, with a tentative D call TRBD1 (6 bases). Sequencing used CD4+ or CD8+ T cells sorted from blood, obtained in a trial of the OX40 agonist ivuxolimab. The sequence was collected from an adult with an advanced solid tumor such as melanoma, head and neck, liver or kidney cancer. The CDR3 coding sequence is TGTGCCAGCAGCTTCACAGACAGGAACAATGAGCAGTTCTTC. The encoded protein is CASSFTDRNNEQFF.